This T cell receptor (beta chain) emerged from a study of T cell responses to AZD1222 COVID-19 vaccine. This CDR3 region has 17 residues. Germline CDR1 is LGHNA and CDR2 is YSLEER. Trimming left V 0 bases short and J 4 bases short, with 18 bases between. Sequencing used immunoSEQ multiplex PCR; TCRdb keeps in-frame clones, though not all of them. The data hold under 100,000 clones, with about 92% observed a single time. The chain uses TRBV4-3 and TRBJ1-2; TRBD1 might be the D (5 bases). This receptor was taken from an adult who received the AZD1222 COVID-19 vaccine. The sequencing used peripheral blood, collected 28 days after the second AZD1222 dose. The CDR3 loop is CASSQDHTRQLSYGYTF. Here the CDR3 DNA reads TGCGCCAGCAGCCAAGATCATACCCGACAGTTGTCCTATGGCTACACCTTC.